The entry that follows covers one T cell receptor (beta chain) sequence. The antigen is not known. Produced via immunoSEQ multiplex PCR; TCRdb's table is partial and in-frame only. The table shows tens of thousands of clones, with about 93% occurring only once. This specimen comes from a study of OX40 agonist ivuxolimab in advanced cancers. For the study at large: Each dose-escalation patient presented with hepatocellular carcinoma, melanoma, renal cell or head and neck cancer.

Findings of the study overall: Clonal expansion in partial responders at 0.1-3.0 mg/kg ranked among the lowest.

Per germline, CDR1 PRHDT and CDR2 FYEKMQ (reference sequence). CDR3 length: 16 residues. The V gene lost 7 bases and the J gene lost 4 bases, with 21 bases spanning the gap. J is TRBJ2-3 and V is TRBV13, with D possibly being TRBD1 (9 bases). This TCR derives from an adult with an advanced solid tumor such as melanoma, head and neck, liver or kidney cancer. Sequencing was performed on CD4+ or CD8+ T cells sorted from blood, taken in a trial of the OX40 agonist ivuxolimab. CDR3 bases: TGTGCCAGCACTCCGGGAGGGGACAGGGCCCCAGATACGCAGTATTTT. This gives the protein CASTPGGDRAPDTQYF.